This paragraph covers one T cell receptor (beta chain) sequence. Antigen: not known. The entry originates in a study of cytomegalovirus exposure and HLA in healthy donors. Background on the study: Among the roughly 400 genotyped donors, approximately 82% were placed in the Caucasian-associated ancestry cluster. The study, taken as a whole, reports: An analysis that was carried out later associated some 17,000 TCR beta sequences with HLA alleles at 0.05 false discovery rate. In vitro confirmation showed a few CMV-associated chains to be CMV antigen specific. Earlier analysis looked at TCR beta V segments, and most were productive about 90% or about 30% of the time.

Primers for the PCR totalled 60 Vbeta and 13 Jbeta. Sequencing used immunoSEQ multiplex PCR; TCRdb keeps in-frame clones, though not all of them. This repertoire shows some 160,000 clones, 73% found once; its top ten account for about 5%. The junction had 7 bases not matched to a gene; V was cut back by 6 bases and J by 2 bases. CDR1 MNHEY and CDR2 SVGAGI come from the germline V gene. The CDR3 covers 15 residues. The sample consisted of PBMCs. This chain connects TRBV6-5 to TRBJ2-5; 9 bases line up with TRBD2. This TCR was recovered from a woman aged 18-29 years in good health and CMV-seropositive. CDR3 sequence (DNA): TGTGCCAGCAGCCAGACTAGCGGAGGACAAGAGACCCAGTACTTC. This sequence encodes CASSQTSGGQETQYF.